The 7 T cell receptor beta chains listed next were all sequenced from one sample in a study of blood T cell repertoires in COVID-19 (dated by TCRdb to 2018 to 2021). The library was made by the immunoSEQ multiplex PCR assay. This is the immuneACCESS table as TCRdb keeps it, with only in-frame sequences that have V and J called. A part of the clones is gone; compared with another copy, unresolved V genes explain less than half, and the rest is unexplained. For this sample there are about 240,000 clones; more than 75% appear just once. The top ten constitute about 3% of the sample. The sequenced material came from peripheral blood. These receptors all come from a woman in her twenties or thirties who had recovered from COVID-19.

V gene TRBV29-1 combines with J gene TRBJ2-5; D possibly corresponds to TRBD2 (6 bases). This CDR3 has 13 residues. Germline values: CDR1 SQVTM, CDR2 ANQGSEA. V was shortened by 6 bases and J by 5 bases, with 16 bases between the two germline ends. CDR3 residues: CSVEGRVGETQYF. The CDR3 region has the DNA TGCAGCGTGGAGGGGCGGGTCGGGGAGACCCAGTACTTC.

The J gene is TRBJ2-7, the V gene TRBV7-9; TRBD1 agrees at 8 bases. CDR3 size: 14 residues. V was pared by 2 bases and J by 3 bases, with 3 bases of the junction left unmatched. The germline V gene encodes CDR1 SEHNR and CDR2 FQNEAQ (reference sequence). CDR3 DNA: TGTGCCAGCAGCTTAACGACAGGGGACTACGAGCAGTACTTC. Residues: CASSLTTGDYEQYF.

This clone was detected only a few times. V and J are TRBV18 and TRBJ1-5; 8 bases fit TRBD1. The germline CDR1 and CDR2 sequences are KGHSH and LQKENI. V was pared by 2 bases and J by 1 base, with 4 bases of the junction left unmatched. This CDR3 is built from 16 residues. CDR3 protein: CASSPVGQGSNQPQHF. The CDR3 bases are TGTGCCAGCTCACCAGTAGGACAGGGAAGCAATCAGCCCCAGCATTTT.

The chain links TRBV24-1 to TRBJ2-1, with TRBD2 matching over 13 bases. From germline, CDR1 is KGHDR and CDR2 SFDVKD. The CDR3 is made up of 19 amino acids. With 2 bases clipped from V and 0 bases from J, the junction kept 6 bases outside the gene matches. DNA for the CDR3: TGTGCCACCAGTGATTCTCGGGGACTAGCGGGGAGCTCCTACAATGAGCAGTTCTTC. Translation: CATSDSRGLAGSSYNEQFF.

This rearrangement joins TRBV7-9 to TRBJ2-7; TRBD2 aligns across 8 bases. The CDR3 is 15 amino acids. V lost 5 bases to trimming and J lost 5 bases; unmatched junction nucleotides: 11. Per germline, CDR1 SEHNR and CDR2 FQNEAQ (reference sequence). The CDR3 region has the DNA TGTGCCAGCAGCCCCGTCCGGGGGGGCAAAGACGAGCAGTACTTC. It yields the protein CASSPVRGGKDEQYF.

V is TRBV2 and J is TRBJ2-5; a weak D match, TRBD1 (5 bases). The germline CDR1 and CDR2 sequences are SNHLY and FYNNEI. This CDR3 comprises 16 residues. V lost 6 bases to trimming and J lost 1 base, with 18 bases between them. Here the CDR3 DNA reads TGTGCCAGCAGCCTCCGACAGCCAAATATCCAAGAGACCCAGTACTTC. It specifies CASSLRQPNIQETQYF.

The chain carries TRBV6-5 and TRBJ2-3; TRBD2 matches 10 bases. Per the germline V gene, CDR1 is MNHEY and CDR2 is SVGAGI. CDR3 size: 14 residues. The junction had 6 bases not matched to a gene; V was cut back by 6 bases and J by 6 bases. The CDR3 sequence is CASRQGTSADTQYF. The CDR3 DNA follows: TGTGCCAGCAGACAGGGGACTAGCGCGGATACGCAGTATTTT.